This T cell receptor (beta chain) was obtained from a study of shared clonotypes between healthy human individuals. Across the study: For every donor, three CD4 naive, three CD4 memory, two CD8 naive and one CD8 memory plates were used.

Profiled with immunoSEQ multiplex PCR; TCRdb holds only in-frame clones, not every one. The table lists 2 million to 2.5 million clones, under 97% of them singletons, with 0.13% in the top ten. The CDR3 spans 14 residues. From germline, CDR1 is SGDLS and CDR2 YYNGEE. V dropped 3 bases and J dropped 0 bases, with 6 bases sitting between them. Study-level findings and limits: Among donors, the sharing of clonotypes was expected to be influenced by sequencing depth. Among non-shared clonotypes, generation probabilities were lower than among those shared by all four donors. Estimated clonotype richness was generally higher in naive than memory subsets.

About this clone itself: Its cognate antigen is unknown. Different DNA sequences within this sample yield the same CDR3.

What was sequenced was naive CD4+ T cells sorted from blood. Subset of the sample: CD45RA+ positively selected. This chain links TRBV9 with TRBJ2-2; the D is unclear. The clonotype originates from a young man in good health. The chain's CDR3 is CASSARTNTGELFF. The DNA of the CDR3 is TGTGCCAGCAGCGCCCGGACGAACACCGGGGAGCTGTTTTTT.